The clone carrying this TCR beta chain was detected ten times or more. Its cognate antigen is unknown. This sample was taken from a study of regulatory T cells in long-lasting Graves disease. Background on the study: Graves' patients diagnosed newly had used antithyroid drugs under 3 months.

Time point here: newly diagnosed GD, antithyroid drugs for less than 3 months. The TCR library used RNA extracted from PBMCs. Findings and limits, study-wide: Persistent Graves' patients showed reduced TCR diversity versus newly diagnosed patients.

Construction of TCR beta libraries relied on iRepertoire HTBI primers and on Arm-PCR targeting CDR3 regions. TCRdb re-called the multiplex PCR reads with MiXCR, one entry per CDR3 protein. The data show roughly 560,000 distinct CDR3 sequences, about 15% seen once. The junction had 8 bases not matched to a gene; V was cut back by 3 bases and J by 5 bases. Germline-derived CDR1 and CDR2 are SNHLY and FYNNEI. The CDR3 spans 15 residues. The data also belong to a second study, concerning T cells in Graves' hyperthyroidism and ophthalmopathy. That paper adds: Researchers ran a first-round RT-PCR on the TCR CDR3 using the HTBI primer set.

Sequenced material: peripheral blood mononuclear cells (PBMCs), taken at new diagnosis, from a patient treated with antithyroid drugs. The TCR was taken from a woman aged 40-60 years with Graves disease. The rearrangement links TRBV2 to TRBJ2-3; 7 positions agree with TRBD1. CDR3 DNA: TGTGCCAGCAGTGATAACAGGGGTTTGAAAGATACGCAGTATTTT. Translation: CASSDNRGLKDTQYF.